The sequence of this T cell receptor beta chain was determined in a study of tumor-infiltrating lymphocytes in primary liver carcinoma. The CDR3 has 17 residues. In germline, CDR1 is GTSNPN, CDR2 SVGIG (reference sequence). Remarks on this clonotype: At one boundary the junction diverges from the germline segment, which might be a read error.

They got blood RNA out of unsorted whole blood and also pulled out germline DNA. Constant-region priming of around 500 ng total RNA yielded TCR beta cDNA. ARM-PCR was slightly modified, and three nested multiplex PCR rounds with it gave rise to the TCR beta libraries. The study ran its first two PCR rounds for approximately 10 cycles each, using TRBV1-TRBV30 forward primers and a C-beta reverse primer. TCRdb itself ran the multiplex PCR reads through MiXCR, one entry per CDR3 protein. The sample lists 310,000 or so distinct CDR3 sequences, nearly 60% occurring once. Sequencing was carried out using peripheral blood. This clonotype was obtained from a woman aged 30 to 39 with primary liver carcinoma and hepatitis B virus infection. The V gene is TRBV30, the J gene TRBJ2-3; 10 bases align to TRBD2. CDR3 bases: TGTGCCTGGACGCTAGCGGGGGAGTTACACGGCGCAGATATGCAGTATTTT. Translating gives CAWTLAGELHGADMQYF.